This TCR beta chain was retrieved from a study of blood T cell repertoires in COVID-19. The overall study: Samples taken during acute and convalescent COVID-19 were collected in the United States, Italy and Spain. PBMCs, B-cell-depleted T cells, or T cells provided the cDNA or gDNA that made up the material.

In its sample, this clone was seen a few times. Per the study methods: Reference gene primer amplification yielded estimated nucleated cell counts. Repertoires were generated with immunoSEQ multiplex PCR, while TCRdb's copy carries only in-frame clones and drops some. That table is the source of V, J and clone size, and D and trimming were worked out from the DNA. The sample has about 250,000 clones; approximately 86% are singletons. Germline V gene sequence: CDR1 MNHEY, CDR2 SMNVEV (reference sequence). Trimming took off 1 base at V and 3 bases at J, with 10 bases between the two ends. This CDR3 comprises 14 residues.

This clonotype was obtained from a woman aged 55-75 years who had recovered from COVID-19. The source material was peripheral blood. V is TRBV27 and J is TRBJ2-7; a weak D match, TRBD1 (5 bases). As DNA, the CDR3 is TGTGCCAGCAGTTTATTAGGGGCGGACTACGAGCAGTACTTC. It specifies CASSLLGADYEQYF.